This TCR beta chain was documented in a study of cytomegalovirus exposure and HLA in healthy donors. Background on the study: Across a few hundred genotyped donors, over 70% landed in the Caucasian-associated ancestry cluster.

About this clone itself: Antigen specificity is unknown.

General observations from the study: Researchers catalogued some 160 TCR beta chains as cytomegalovirus-associated. Previously analyzed data showed that most TCR beta V segments were productive at a frequency of about 87% or about 30%.

CDR1 is SGHAT, CDR2 FQNNGV, per germline. The CDR3 is made up of 13 amino acids. V was pared by 9 bases and J by 6 bases, with 17 bases between. The PCR used 60 Vbeta and 13 Jbeta primers. Clones were sequenced by immunoSEQ multiplex PCR, and TCRdb holds only the in-frame ones, with some missing. The record lists 90,000 to 130,000 clones, of which the ten most abundant hold 3.7%. Material for sequencing was PBMCs. V and J are TRBV11-2 and TRBJ1-1; D not certain. The clonotype comes from a man aged 25 to 45 in good health and CMV-seronegative. CDR3 coding DNA: TGTGCCAGTTCGGGAGAACTGAGGCCTGAAGCTTTCTTT. As protein: CASSGELRPEAFF.